This paragraph covers one T cell receptor (beta chain) sequence. Its target is not known. Trimming took 8 bases from V and 2 from J; bases not matched to a gene: 3. The CDR3 covers 14 residues. Germline V gene lookup returns CDR1 LNHDA and CDR2 SQIVND (reference sequence). Clones were sequenced by immunoSEQ multiplex PCR, and TCRdb holds only the in-frame ones, with some missing. This sample carries some 19,000 clones, 68% of them seen once, and the ten largest clones take approximately 12%. This specimen belongs to a study of OX40 agonist ivuxolimab in advanced cancers. Study overall: The study reported partial responses in three patients: one hepatocellular carcinoma, two cutaneous melanoma.

Study observations and caveats: On average, CD8+ T cells showed a greater number of expanded clones than CD4+. Certain nonresponding patients likewise had low normalized T-cell clonal expansion.

The receptor's source is an adult with an advanced solid tumor such as melanoma, head and neck, liver or kidney cancer. Sequenced here: CD4+ or CD8+ T cells sorted from blood, sampled in a trial of the OX40 agonist ivuxolimab. The chain combines TRBV19 with TRBJ2-1; 10 bases agree with TRBD2. The CDR3 coding sequence is TGTGCCAGTGGTAGCGGGGGGCCCTACAATGAGCAGTTCTTC. Amino acid sequence: CASGSGGPYNEQFF.